The 13 T cell receptor beta chains in this list originate from one sample, sequenced in a study of blood T cells in healthy people across ages. Using a J-beta primer mix together with a sample-barcoded 5' primer, a second PCR was run for roughly 6 to 11 cycles. TCRdb processed the 5' RACE reads anew with MiXCR; each CDR3 protein has one entry. The table includes approximately 800,000 distinct CDR3 sequences, around a quarter detected once. The same sample was also used in a study of T cells of mothers and their children.

Sequencing was carried out using blood. These receptors all stem from a boy between 5 and 17 years old in good health.

This clonotype was seen many times. The chain carries TRBV18 and TRBJ2-1, with 13 nucleotides matching TRBD2. The germline gives CDR1 KGHSH, CDR2 LQKENI. There are 16 residues in the CDR3. The ends lost 3 bases at V and 8 bases at J; junction bases unmatched: 7. CDR3 bases: TGTGCCAGCTCACCTCCCGGGACTAGCGGGATCCATGAGCAGTTCTTC. It specifies CASSPPGTSGIHEQFF.

The rearrangement joins TRBV6-6 to TRBJ2-4, with TRBD1 as a possible D gene (5 bases). V was trimmed by 0 bases and J by 15 bases, leaving 18 bases between them. Germline V CDR1 and CDR2: MNHNY, SVGAGI (reference sequence). The CDR3 consists of 14 residues. The CDR3 loop reads CASSYSTQARLGYF. The CDR3 DNA reads as TGTGCCAGCAGTTACTCGACACAGGCCCGGTTGGGGTACTTC.

The chain links TRBV5-1 to TRBJ2-7; 10 nucleotides line up with TRBD1. The J call is uncertain, as TRBJ2-5 better fits the DNA end. The CDR3 extends over 18 amino acids. The V gene's germline CDR1 is SGHRS and CDR2 YFSETQ. CDR3 sequence (DNA): TGCGCCAGCAGCTTGGTGGACAGGGGGTTTCCTATTCAAGAGACCCAGTACTTC. Its protein is CASSLVDRGFPIQETQYF.

This clonotype was picked up a small number of times. The chain links TRBV9 to TRBJ2-5; 7 nucleotides match TRBD1. Per germline, CDR1 SGDLS and CDR2 YYNGEE. The CDR3 consists of 15 residues. The V segment lost 0 bases and the J segment 5 bases; nucleotides outside the gene matches: 7. CDR3 nucleotides: TGTGCCAGCAGCGTAGGACAGGGTGGATGGGAGACCCAGTACTTC. This encodes CASSVGQGGWETQYF.

This clonotype was counted a few times. The chain recombines TRBV6-6 with TRBJ2-3; D unclear. This CDR3 is built from 13 residues. The V and J ends lost 1 base and 4 bases respectively, with 6 bases between them. The germline gives CDR1 MNHNY, CDR2 SVGAGI (reference sequence). DNA for the CDR3: TGTGCCAGCAGTTACTATTCGGCAGATACGCAGTATTTT. It is translated as CASSYYSADTQYF.

The table lists this clonotype with a few counts. The CDR3 nucleotides are TGTGCCAGCAGCTCTAGCGGGGGGTTCTCCTATAATTCACCCCTCCACTTT. As protein: CASSSSGGFSYNSPLHF. The rearrangement links TRBV9 to TRBJ1-6, with a possible D match to TRBD1 (5 bases). The ends were cut back, 4 bases at V and 0 bases at J, with 14 bases in the middle. Germline CDR1 SGDLS, CDR2 YYNGEE. This CDR3 comprises 17 residues. Full variable domain (outside the CDR3, taken from reference TRBV9 and TRBJ1-6): DSGVTQTPKHLITATGQRVTLRCSPRSGDLSVYWYQQSLDQGLQFLIQYYNGEERAKGNILERFSAQQFPDLHSELNLSSLELGDSALYFCASSSSGGFSYNSPLHFGNGTRLTVT.

The chain has TRBV3-1 and TRBJ2-1, with D possibly matching TRBD2 (6 bases). Germline V gene sequence: CDR1 LGHDT, CDR2 YNNKEL (reference sequence). Trimming shortened V by 3 bases and J by 0 bases, and 12 bases separated the two germline ends. The CDR3 totals 16 residues. CDR3 DNA: TGTGCCAGCAGCCAGTGGACTAACCCCTCCTACAATGAGCAGTTCTTC. It yields the protein CASSQWTNPSYNEQFF.

This clonotype was counted between two and nine times. The chain uses TRBV18 and TRBJ1-1; D remains ambiguous. Germline V gene lookup returns CDR1 KGHSH and CDR2 LQKENI. The V end was cut by 7 bases, the J end by 0 bases, with 9 bases between. The CDR3 is 13 amino acids. CDR3 in amino acids: CASLGAMNTEAFF. As DNA, the CDR3 is TGTGCCAGCTTGGGAGCTATGAACACTGAAGCTTTCTTT.

The chain uses TRBV4-1 and TRBJ2-5, with 8 bases aligning to TRBD2. The V gene end was trimmed by 0 bases and the J gene end by 5 bases; junction bases not matched to a gene: 8. Germline-derived CDR1 and CDR2 are MGHRA and YSYEKL. The CDR3 covers 16 residues. The CDR3 DNA follows: TGCGCCAGCAGCCAAGACGTGGCTAGCGGGCTTGAGACCCAGTACTTC. It is translated as CASSQDVASGLETQYF.

This rearrangement joins TRBV28 to TRBJ2-3, with 8 positions matching TRBD1. Unmatched junction bases numbered 11, after V lost 4 bases and J lost 5 bases. Germline CDR1 MDHEN, CDR2 SYDVKM. The CDR3 extends over 16 amino acids. The CDR3 nucleotides read TGTGCCAGCAGTTCCACGACAGGGGTGTTCGGAGATACGCAGTATTTT. As protein: CASSSTTGVFGDTQYF. The full variable domain, completed using reference TRBV28 and TRBJ2-3, is DVKVTQSSRYLVKRTGEKVFLECVQDMDHENMFWYRQDPGLGLRLIYFSYDVKMKEKGDIPEGYSVSREKKERFSLILESASTNQTSMYLCASSSTTGVFGDTQYFGPGTRLTVL.

There are a few counts of this clonotype. The gene calls are TRBV28 and TRBJ2-3; TRBD2 aligns across 9 bases. This CDR3 is 16 amino acids long. Losses at the gene ends were 5 bases for V and 3 bases for J; bases not matched to a gene: 9. Germline V gene sequence: CDR1 MDHEN, CDR2 SYDVKM. The CDR3 loop reads CASSKLAGEGTDTQYF. In DNA, the CDR3 is TGTGCCAGCAGTAAACTAGCGGGCGAGGGGACAGATACGCAGTATTTT.

CDR3 sequence: CASSLTGTGVNEQFF. Written as DNA, the CDR3 is TGTGCCAGCAGCTTGACCGGGACAGGGGTAAATGAGCAGTTCTTC. The genes are TRBV7-3 and TRBJ2-1, with 10 bases lining up with TRBD1. Germline CDR1 and CDR2: SGHTA and FQGTGA. The CDR3 length is 15 residues. Trimming removed 3 bases from V and 7 bases from J; junction bases left unmatched: 6.

The chain is built from TRBV20-1 and TRBJ2-2, with 9 bases matching TRBD2. The germline gives CDR1 DFQATT, CDR2 SNEGSKA (reference sequence). The CDR3 is 15 amino acids. Trimming took 5 bases from V and 7 from J; bases not matched to a gene: 11. The CDR3 DNA reads TGCAGTGCTCGACAGGTGGCTAGCGGGAACGGGGAGCTGTTTTTT. The encoded protein is CSARQVASGNGELFF.